The clone carrying this T cell receptor (beta chain) occurred a few times. Its target is unknown. Sample-barcoded 5' priming and a J-beta primer mix drove a second PCR of 7 to 11 cycles. Tagging of each cDNA molecule was performed by a template-switch adaptor with 12 random nucleotides. MiXCR, run by TCRdb on the 5' RACE reads, gives a single entry per CDR3 protein. The sample lists about 970,000 distinct CDR3 sequences, roughly 51% occurring once. The entry originates in a study of blood T cells in healthy people across ages. Study-wide points: More naive CD4+ cells and higher diversity marked long-lived donors relative to aged donors.

The sequence was obtained from a woman aged 55 to 70 in good health. The sequenced sample consisted of blood.

The CDR3 region is CSLPSGTRDTQYF. The CDR3 bases are TGCAGTTTGCCTAGCGGGACGAGGGATACGCAGTATTTT. The chain joins TRBV20-1 to TRBJ2-3; 9 nucleotides line up with TRBD2. CDR1 is DFQATT, CDR2 SNEGSKA, per germline (reference sequence). V lost 8 bases and J lost 6; bases outside the gene matches: 9. CDR3 length: 13 residues.